The TCR beta chain described here comes from a study of T cell clonality in common variable immunodeficiency. Findings and limits, study-wide: Repertoire-complication correlations in CVID were limited by patient heterogeneity.

V was clipped by 0 bases and J by 6 bases; unmatched bases: 4. Germline V lookup: CDR1 SGHRS, CDR2 YFSETQ. There are 17 residues in the CDR3. Ten or more counts support this clone. Its antigen is undetermined. The CDR3 goes on 3 residues after the read ends, and that part is filled in from the germline J gene. Assay used: immunoSEQ multiplex PCR; TCRdb lists only in-frame clones, some missing. The sample presents about 42,000 clones, none singletons. Heparinized whole blood, about 4.5 to 8.5 ml, came from each donor. The sequenced sample was peripheral blood mononuclear cells. The TCR sequence derives from a person aged 18 to 75 in good health. The chain couples TRBV5-1 to TRBJ2-1; 15 nucleotides match TRBD2. CDR3 in amino acids: CASSLEGTSGRINEQFF. The CDR3 bases that were read are TGCGCCAGCAGCTTGGAAGGGACTAGCGGGAGGATCAATGAG. The full variable domain, in which reference TRBV5-1 and TRBJ2-1 provide the parts outside the CDR3, is KAGVTQTPRYLIKTRGQQVTLSCSPISGHRSVSWYQQTPGQGLQFLFEYFSETQRNKGNFPGRFSGRQFSNSRSEMNVSTLELGDSALYLCASSLEGTSGRINEQFFGPGTRLTVL.